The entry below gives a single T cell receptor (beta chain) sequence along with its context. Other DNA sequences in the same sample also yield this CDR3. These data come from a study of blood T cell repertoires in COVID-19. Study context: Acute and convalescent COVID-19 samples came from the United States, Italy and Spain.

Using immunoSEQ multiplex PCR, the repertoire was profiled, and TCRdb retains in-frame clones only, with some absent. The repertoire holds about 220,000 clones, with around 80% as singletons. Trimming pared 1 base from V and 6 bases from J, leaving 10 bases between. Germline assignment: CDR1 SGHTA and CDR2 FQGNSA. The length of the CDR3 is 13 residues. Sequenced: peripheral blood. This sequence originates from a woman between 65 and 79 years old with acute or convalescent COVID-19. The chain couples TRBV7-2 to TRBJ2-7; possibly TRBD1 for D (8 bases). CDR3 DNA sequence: TGTGCCAGCAGCTTAGACAGGGGGGGCGAGCAGTACTTC. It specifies CASSLDRGGEQYF.